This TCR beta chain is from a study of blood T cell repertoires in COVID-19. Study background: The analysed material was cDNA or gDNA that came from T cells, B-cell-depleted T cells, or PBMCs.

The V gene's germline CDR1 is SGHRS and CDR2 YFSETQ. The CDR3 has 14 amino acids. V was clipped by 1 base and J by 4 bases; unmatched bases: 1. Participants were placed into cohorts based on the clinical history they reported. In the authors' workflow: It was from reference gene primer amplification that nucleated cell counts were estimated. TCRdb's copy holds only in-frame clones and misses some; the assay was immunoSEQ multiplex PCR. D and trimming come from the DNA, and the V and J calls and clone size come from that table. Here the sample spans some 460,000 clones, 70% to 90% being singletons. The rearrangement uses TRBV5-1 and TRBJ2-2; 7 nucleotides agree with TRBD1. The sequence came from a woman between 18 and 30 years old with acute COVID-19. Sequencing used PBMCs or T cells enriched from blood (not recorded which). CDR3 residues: CASSLWDSTGELFF. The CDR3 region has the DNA TGCGCCAGCAGCTTGTGGGACAGCACCGGGGAGCTGTTTTTT.